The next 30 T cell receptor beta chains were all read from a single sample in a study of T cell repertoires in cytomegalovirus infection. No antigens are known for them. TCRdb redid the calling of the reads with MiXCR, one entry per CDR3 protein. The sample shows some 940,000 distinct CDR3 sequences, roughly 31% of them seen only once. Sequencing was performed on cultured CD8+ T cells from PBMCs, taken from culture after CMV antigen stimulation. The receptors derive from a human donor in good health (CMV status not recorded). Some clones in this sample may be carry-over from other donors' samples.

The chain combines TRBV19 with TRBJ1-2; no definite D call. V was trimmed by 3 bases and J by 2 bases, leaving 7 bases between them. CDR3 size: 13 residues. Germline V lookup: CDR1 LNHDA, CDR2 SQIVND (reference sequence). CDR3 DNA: TGTGCCAGTAGTATTGGTCGGAACTATGGCTACACCTTC. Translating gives CASSIGRNYGYTF. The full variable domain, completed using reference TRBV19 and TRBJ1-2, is DGGITQSPKYLFRKEGQNVTLSCEQNLNHDAMYWYRQDPGQGLRLIYYSQIVNDFQKGDIAEGYSVSREKKESFPLTVTSAQKNPTAFYLCASSIGRNYGYTFGSGTRLTVV.

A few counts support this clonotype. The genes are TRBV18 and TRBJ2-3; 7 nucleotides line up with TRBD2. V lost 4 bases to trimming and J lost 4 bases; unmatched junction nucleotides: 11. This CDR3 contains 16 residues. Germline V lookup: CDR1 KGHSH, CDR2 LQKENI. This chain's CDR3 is CASSLTSVYVADTQYF. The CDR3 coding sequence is TGTGCCAGCTCACTAACTAGCGTGTACGTCGCAGATACGCAGTATTTT.

As DNA, the CDR3 is TGCAGTGCTAGAGAGCGGAGTCGACCTGAAGCTTTCTTT. Amino acids: CSARERSRPEAFF. The V and J genes are TRBV20-1 and TRBJ1-1; unclear D gene. CDR1 and CDR2 from the germline V gene are DFQATT and SNEGSKA (reference sequence). CDR3 length: 13 amino acids. Trimming cost V 0 bases and J 6 bases, with 11 bases left between them.

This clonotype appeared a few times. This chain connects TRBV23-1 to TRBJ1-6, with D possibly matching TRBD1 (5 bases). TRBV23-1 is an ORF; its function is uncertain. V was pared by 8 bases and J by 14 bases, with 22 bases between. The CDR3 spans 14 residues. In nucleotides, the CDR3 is TGCGCCAGCCTCAGGGCAGGCGGCACTTGGACCCTCCACTTT. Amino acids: CASLRAGGTWTLHF.

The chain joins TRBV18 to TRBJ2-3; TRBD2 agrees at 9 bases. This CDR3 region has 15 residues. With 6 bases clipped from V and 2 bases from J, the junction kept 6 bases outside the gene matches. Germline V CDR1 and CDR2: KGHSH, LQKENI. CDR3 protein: CASSLAGFFTDTQYF. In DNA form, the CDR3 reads TGTGCCAGCTCTCTAGCGGGGTTCTTCACAGATACGCAGTATTTT.

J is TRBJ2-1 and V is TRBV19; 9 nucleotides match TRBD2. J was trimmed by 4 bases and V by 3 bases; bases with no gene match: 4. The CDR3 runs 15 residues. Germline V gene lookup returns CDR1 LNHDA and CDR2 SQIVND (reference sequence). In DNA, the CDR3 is TGTGCCAGTAGTATTACGGGACTAGCTTACAATGAGCAGTTCTTC. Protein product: CASSITGLAYNEQFF. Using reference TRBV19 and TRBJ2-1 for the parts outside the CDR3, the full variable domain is DGGITQSPKYLFRKEGQNVTLSCEQNLNHDAMYWYRQDPGQGLRLIYYSQIVNDFQKGDIAEGYSVSREKKESFPLTVTSAQKNPTAFYLCASSITGLAYNEQFFGPGTRLTVL.

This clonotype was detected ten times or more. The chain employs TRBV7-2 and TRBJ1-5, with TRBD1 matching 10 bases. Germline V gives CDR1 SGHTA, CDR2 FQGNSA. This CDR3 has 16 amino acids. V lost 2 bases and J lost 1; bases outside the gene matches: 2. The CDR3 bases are TGTGCCAGCAGCTTAAGGACAGGGGGAAGCAATCAGCCCCAGCATTTT. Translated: CASSLRTGGSNQPQHF. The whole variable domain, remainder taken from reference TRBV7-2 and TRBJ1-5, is GAGVSQSPSNKVTEKGKDVELRCDPISGHTALYWYRQSLGQGLEFLIYFQGNSAPDKSGLPSDRFSAERTGGSVSTLTIQRTQQEDSAVYLCASSLRTGGSNQPQHFGDGTRLSIL.

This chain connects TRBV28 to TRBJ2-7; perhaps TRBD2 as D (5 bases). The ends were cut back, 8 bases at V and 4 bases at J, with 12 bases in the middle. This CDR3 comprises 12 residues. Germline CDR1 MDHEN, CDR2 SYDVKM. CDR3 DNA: TGTGCCAGCTCCCGGACTTCGTACGAGCAGTACGTC. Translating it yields CASSRTSYEQYV.

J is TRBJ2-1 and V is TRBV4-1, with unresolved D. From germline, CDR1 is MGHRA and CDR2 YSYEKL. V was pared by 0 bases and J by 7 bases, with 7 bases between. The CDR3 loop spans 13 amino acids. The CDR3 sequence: CASSQEDGNEQFF. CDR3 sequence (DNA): TGCGCCAGCAGCCAAGAGGACGGGAATGAGCAGTTCTTC.

The CDR3 DNA reads TGCAGTGCGTGGGGACCCCTTACAACTAATGAAAAACTGTTTTTT. The encoded protein is CSAWGPLTTNEKLFF. The chain employs TRBV20-1 and TRBJ1-4, with D tentatively TRBD1 (5 bases). Trimming removed 6 bases at V and 0 bases at J, with 14 bases between. Germline CDR1 reads DFQATT; CDR2 reads SNEGSKA (reference sequence). This CDR3 comprises 15 residues.

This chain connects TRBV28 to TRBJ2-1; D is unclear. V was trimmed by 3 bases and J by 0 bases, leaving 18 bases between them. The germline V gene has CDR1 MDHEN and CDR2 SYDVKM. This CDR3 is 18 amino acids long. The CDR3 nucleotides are TGTGCCAGCAGTTTTGTAGGATTAGGGAAGAGCTCCTACAATGAGCAGTTCTTC. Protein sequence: CASSFVGLGKSSYNEQFF.

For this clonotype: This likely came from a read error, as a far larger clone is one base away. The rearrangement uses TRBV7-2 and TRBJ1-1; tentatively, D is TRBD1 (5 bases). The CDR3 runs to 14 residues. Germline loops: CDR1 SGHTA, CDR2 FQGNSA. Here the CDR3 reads CVSSLDSMNTEAFF. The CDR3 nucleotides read TGTGTCAGCAGCTTAGACAGTATGAACACTGAAGCTTTCTTT.

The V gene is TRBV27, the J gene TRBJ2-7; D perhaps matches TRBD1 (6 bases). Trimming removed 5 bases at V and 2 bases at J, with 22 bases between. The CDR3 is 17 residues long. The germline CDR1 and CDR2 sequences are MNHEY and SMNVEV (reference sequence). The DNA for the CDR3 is TGTGCCAGCAGTCCCCTCTCCTCCACGACAGGACCCTACGAGCAGTACGTC. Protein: CASSPLSSTTGPYEQYV.

CDR3: CASPTDRARGYTF. Written as DNA, the CDR3 is TGTGCCAGCCCAACAGACAGGGCTAGAGGCTACACCTTC. The V and J genes are TRBV2 and TRBJ1-2; 7 nucleotides agree with TRBD1. The CDR3 sequence is 13 residues long. With 8 bases clipped from V and 8 bases from J, the junction kept 11 bases outside the gene matches. CDR1 is SNHLY and CDR2 is FYNNEI in the germline V gene.

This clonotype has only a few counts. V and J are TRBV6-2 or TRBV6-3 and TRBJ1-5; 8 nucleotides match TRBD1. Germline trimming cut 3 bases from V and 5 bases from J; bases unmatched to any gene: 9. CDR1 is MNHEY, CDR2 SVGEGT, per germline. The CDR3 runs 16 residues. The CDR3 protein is CASSYPQGVLDQPQHF. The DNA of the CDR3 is TGTGCCAGCAGTTATCCACAGGGGGTATTAGATCAGCCCCAGCATTTT.

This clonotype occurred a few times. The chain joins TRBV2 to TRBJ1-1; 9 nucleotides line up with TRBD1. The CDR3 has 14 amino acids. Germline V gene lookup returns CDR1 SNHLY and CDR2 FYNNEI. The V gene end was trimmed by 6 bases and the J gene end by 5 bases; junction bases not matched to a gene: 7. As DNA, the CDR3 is TGTGCCAGCAGAGAGGTGGGGACAGGGACTGAAGCTTTCTTT. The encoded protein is CASREVGTGTEAFF. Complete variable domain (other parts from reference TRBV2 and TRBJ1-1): EPEVTQTPSHQVTQMGQEVILRCVPISNHLYFYWYRQILGQKVEFLVSFYNNEISEKSEIFDDQFSVERPDGSNFTLKIRSTKLEDSAMYFCASREVGTGTEAFFGQGTRLTVV.

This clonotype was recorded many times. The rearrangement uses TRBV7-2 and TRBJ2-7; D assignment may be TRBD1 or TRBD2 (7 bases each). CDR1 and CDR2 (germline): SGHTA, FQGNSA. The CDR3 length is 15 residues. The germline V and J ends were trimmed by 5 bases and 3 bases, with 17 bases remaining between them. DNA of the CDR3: TGTGCCAGCAGCCGGGGGGCAGGGGGTTTCTACGAGCAGTACTTC. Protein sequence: CASSRGAGGFYEQYF.

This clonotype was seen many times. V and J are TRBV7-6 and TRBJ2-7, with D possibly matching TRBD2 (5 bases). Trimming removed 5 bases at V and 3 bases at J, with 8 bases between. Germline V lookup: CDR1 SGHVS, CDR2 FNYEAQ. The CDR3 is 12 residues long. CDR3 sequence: CASSAGDYEQYF. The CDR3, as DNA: TGTGCCAGCAGCGCCGGGGACTACGAGCAGTACTTC.

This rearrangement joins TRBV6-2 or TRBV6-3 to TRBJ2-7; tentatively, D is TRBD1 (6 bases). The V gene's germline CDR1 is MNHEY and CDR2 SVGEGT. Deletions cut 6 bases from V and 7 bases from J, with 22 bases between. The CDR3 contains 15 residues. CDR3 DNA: TGTGCCAGCAGCCCCGTTTGGGACATACCTTGGGAGCAGTACTTC. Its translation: CASSPVWDIPWEQYF.

CDR3 region: CASSPRGAVAGVSMAPYEQYF. The DNA of the CDR3 is TGTGCCAGCAGCCCCCGAGGGGCGGTAGCGGGGGTCTCCATGGCCCCCTACGAGCAGTACTTC. The V gene is TRBV4-2, the J gene TRBJ2-7; 9 positions agree with TRBD2. The germline V gene has CDR1 LGHNA and CDR2 YNFKEQ. The ends lost 4 bases at V and 2 bases at J; junction bases unmatched: 24. CDR3 length: 21 residues.

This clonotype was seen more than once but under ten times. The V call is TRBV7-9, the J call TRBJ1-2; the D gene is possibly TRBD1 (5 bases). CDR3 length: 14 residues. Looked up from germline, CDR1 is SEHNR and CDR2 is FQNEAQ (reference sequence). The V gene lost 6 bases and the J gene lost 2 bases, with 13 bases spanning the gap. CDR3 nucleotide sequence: TGTGCCAGCAGAGATGGGCGGACAAACTATGGCTACACCTTC. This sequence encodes CASRDGRTNYGYTF.

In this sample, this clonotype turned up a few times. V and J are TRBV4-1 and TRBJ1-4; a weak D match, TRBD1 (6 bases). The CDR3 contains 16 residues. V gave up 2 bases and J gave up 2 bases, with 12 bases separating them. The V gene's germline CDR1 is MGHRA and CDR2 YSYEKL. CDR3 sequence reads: CASSQSDRTTNEKLFF. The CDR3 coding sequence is TGCGCCAGCAGCCAATCTGACAGGACGACTAATGAAAAACTGTTTTTT.

CDR3 protein: CASSLELRNEQFF. CDR3 nucleotide sequence: TGTGCCAGCAGCTTAGAACTACGCAACGAGCAGTTCTTC. V is TRBV7-9 and J is TRBJ2-1; D unclear. The germline gives CDR1 SEHNR, CDR2 FQNEAQ (reference sequence). V was clipped by 1 base and J by 10 bases, with 11 bases between them. The CDR3 extends over 13 amino acids.

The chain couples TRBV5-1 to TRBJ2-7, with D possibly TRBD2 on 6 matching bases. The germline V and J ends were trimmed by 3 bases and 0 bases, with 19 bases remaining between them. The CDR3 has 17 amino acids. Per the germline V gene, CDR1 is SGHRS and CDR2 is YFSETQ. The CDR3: CASSSPSDGGRSYEQYF. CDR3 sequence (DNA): TGCGCCAGCAGCTCACCGTCTGACGGGGGACGCTCCTACGAGCAGTACTTC.

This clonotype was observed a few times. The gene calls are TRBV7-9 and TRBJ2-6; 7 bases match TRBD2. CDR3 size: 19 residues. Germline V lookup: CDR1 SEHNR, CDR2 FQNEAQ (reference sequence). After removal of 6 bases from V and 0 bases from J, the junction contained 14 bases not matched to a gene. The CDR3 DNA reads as TGTGCCAGCAGTAAAAGTTGGGGGGGTGACGGCTCTGGGGCCAACGTCCTGACTTTC. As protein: CASSKSWGGDGSGANVLTF.

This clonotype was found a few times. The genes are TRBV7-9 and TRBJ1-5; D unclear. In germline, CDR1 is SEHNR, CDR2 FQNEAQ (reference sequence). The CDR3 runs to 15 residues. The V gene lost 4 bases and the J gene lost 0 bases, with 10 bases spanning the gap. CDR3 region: CASSSVGYSNQPQHF. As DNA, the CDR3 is TGTGCCAGCAGCTCTGTGGGGTATAGCAATCAGCCCCAGCATTTT.

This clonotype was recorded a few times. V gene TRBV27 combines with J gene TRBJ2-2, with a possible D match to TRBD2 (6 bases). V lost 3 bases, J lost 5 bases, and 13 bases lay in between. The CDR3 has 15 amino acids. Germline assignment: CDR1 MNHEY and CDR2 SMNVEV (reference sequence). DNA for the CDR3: TGTGCCAGCAGTTTCCGGGGCGCGGGGACCGGGGAGCTGTTTTTT. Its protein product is CASSFRGAGTGELFF.

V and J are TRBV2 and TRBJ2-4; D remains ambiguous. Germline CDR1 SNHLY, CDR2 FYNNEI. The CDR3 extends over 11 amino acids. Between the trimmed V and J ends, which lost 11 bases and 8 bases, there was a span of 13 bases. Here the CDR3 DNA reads TGTGCCGCACTAAGCCGGGACATTCAGTACTTC. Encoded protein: CAALSRDIQYF.

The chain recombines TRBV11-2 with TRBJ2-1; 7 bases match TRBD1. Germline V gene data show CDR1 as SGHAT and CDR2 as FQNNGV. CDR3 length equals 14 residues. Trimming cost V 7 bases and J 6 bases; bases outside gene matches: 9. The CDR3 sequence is CASNLNRGSNEQFF. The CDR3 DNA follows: TGTGCCAGCAACCTGAACAGGGGAAGCAATGAGCAGTTCTTC.

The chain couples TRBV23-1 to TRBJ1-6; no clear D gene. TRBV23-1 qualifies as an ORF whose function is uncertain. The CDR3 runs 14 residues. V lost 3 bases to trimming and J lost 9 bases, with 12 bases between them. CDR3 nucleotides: TGCGCCAGCAGTCAGCGTGGAGGACCTTCACCCCTCCACTTT. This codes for CASSQRGGPSPLHF.